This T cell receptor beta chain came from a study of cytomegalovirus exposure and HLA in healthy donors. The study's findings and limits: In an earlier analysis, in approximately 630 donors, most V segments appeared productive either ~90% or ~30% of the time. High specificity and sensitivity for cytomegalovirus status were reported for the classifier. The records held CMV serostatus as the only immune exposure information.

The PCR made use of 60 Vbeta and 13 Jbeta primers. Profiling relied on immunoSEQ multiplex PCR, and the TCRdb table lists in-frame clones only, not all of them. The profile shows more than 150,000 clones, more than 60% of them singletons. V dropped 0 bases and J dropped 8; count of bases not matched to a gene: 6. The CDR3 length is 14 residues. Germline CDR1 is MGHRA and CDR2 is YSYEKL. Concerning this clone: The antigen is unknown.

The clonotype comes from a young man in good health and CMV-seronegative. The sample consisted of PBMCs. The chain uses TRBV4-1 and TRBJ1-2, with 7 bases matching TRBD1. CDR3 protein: CASSQELTGEGYTF. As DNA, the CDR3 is TGCGCCAGCAGCCAAGAATTAACAGGGGAAGGCTACACCTTC.